This T cell receptor beta chain was identified in a study of OX40 agonist ivuxolimab in advanced cancers. Study at large: Ivuxolimab, an antibody acting as an agonist of OX40 (CD134), was used to treat patients.

This clone was observed a handful of times. Its target is not known. The sampling schedule covered blood at baseline, cycle 4 day 1, and cycle 7 day 1. Study results and caveats: CD4+ and CD8+ blood T cells expanded clonally by week 6 at 0.1 to 3.0 mg/kg.

Generated by immunoSEQ multiplex PCR, the TCRdb table keeps only in-frame clones and is missing some. The table records 35,000 to 50,000 clones, 80% to 90% of them present only once. There are 13 residues in the CDR3. The V gene lost 0 bases and the J gene lost 1 base, with 4 bases spanning the gap. Germline assignment: CDR1 SGHKS and CDR2 YYEKEE (reference sequence). The TCR sequence derives from an adult with an advanced solid tumor such as melanoma, head and neck, liver or kidney cancer. Sample: CD4+ or CD8+ T cells sorted from blood, taken in a trial of the OX40 agonist ivuxolimab. J is TRBJ1-1 and V is TRBV5-5; no definite D call. This CDR3 reads CASSLDRNTEAFF. In DNA form, the CDR3 reads TGTGCCAGCAGCTTGGACAGGAACACTGAAGCTTTCTTT.